A selection of T cell receptor beta chains follows, all from one sample in a study of T cells in Graves' hyperthyroidism and ophthalmopathy. TCRdb independently ran MiXCR on the multiplex PCR reads; one entry per CDR3 protein. The sample contains 500,000 to 750,000 distinct CDR3 sequences, 46% of which appear only once. The sample consisted of peripheral blood or thyroid tissue (not recorded which). Receptor source: a woman in her late teens or twenties with Graves' hyperthyroidism. Both conserved end residues are part of each CDR3. D genes are given only for firm matches. Clone size is shown for a subset of rows, as once, few, many or a class of expanded clone.

abundance,j_gene,d_gene,v_gene,CDR3aa,CDR3nt
many,TRBJ1-2,.,TRBV24-1,CATTGRNYGYTF,TGTGCCACCACGGGGCGGAACTATGGCTACACCTTC
.,TRBJ1-2,.,TRBV20-1,CSAKQATNYGYTF,TGCAGTGCGAAGCAGGCAACTAACTATGGCTACACCTTC
.,TRBJ2-5,TRBD2,TRBV10-3,CAISRGGTSGRRETQYF,TGTGCCATCAGTCGCGGGGGTACTAGCGGGAGAAGGGAGACCCAGTACTTC
.,TRBJ2-1,TRBD1,TRBV7-8,CASSPKTGGPYNEQFF,TGTGCCAGCAGCCCCAAAACAGGGGGCCCCTACAATGAGCAGTTCTTC
.,TRBJ1-5,.,TRBV19,CASTILVGGETQHF,TGTGCCAGTACCATACTAGTTGGTGGAGAGACCCAGCATTTT
many,TRBJ1-2,.,TRBV19,CASSTNVVTSGPYGYTF,TGTGCCAGTAGTACAAACGTTGTGACGTCTGGACCGTATGGCTACACCTTC
.,TRBJ1-2,TRBD1,TRBV12-3/TRBV12-4,CASSRGQGYGNYGYTF,TGTGCCAGCAGCCGAGGACAGGGGTACGGAAACTATGGCTACACCTTC
.,TRBJ2-2,TRBD2,TRBV20-1,CSAATSGRAAFANTGELFF,TGCAGTGCTGCGACTAGCGGGAGGGCCGCGTTCGCGAACACCGGGGAGCTGTTTTTT
many,TRBJ1-3,.,TRBV6-1,CASSEIPGSTIYF,TGTGCCAGCAGTGAAATCCCCGGATCCACCATATATTTT
.,TRBJ2-2,.,TRBV20-1,CSAQRTGELFF,TGCAGTGCCCAAAGGACCGGGGAGCTGTTTTTT
.,TRBJ2-2,.,TRBV29-1,CSVEDWGSGNTGELFF,TGCAGCGTTGAAGATTGGGGTAGCGGCAACACCGGGGAGCTGTTTTTT
.,TRBJ2-2,.,TRBV29-1,CSKRGKVDTGELFF,TGCAGCAAACGGGGGAAGGTGGACACCGGGGAGCTGTTTTTT
many,TRBJ2-7,.,TRBV7-9,CASSYASDGYEQYF,TGTGCCAGCAGCTATGCATCGGACGGCTACGAGCAGTACTTC